This T cell receptor beta chain was found in a study of blood T cell dynamics during melanoma immunotherapy. Overall study results and limits: The study could not tell melanoma-specific clones from general immune activation.

Worth noting for this clone: Antigen unknown.

Sample time point: week 3, after first cycle of checkpoint inhibitor. The CDR3 has 15 residues. Germline V gene sequence: CDR1 LGHNA, CDR2 YSLEER. Between the trimmed V and J ends, which lost 4 bases and 1 base, there was a span of 14 bases. TCRdb's copy holds only in-frame clones and misses some; the assay was immunoSEQ multiplex PCR. The data hold about 14,000 clones, with just over 85% observed a single time. V gene TRBV4-3 combines with J gene TRBJ2-7, with TRBD1 as a possible D gene (7 bases). The specimen was blood, collected from a patient treated with checkpoint blockade. The TCR was taken from a human donor with melanoma. CDR3 sequence reads: CASSLTGRDSYEQYF. DNA for the CDR3: TGCGCCAGCAGCCTGACAGGGCGGGATTCCTACGAGCAGTACTTC.